Below are 3 T cell receptor beta chains sequenced from a single sample in a study of T-cell memory formation after mild COVID-19. TCRdb reprocessed the 5' RACE reads via MiXCR and lists one record per CDR3 protein. The table lists approximately 410,000 distinct CDR3 sequences, about a quarter of them singletons, with roughly 14% in the top ten. The source material was PBMCs or a T cell subset sorted from them (not recorded which). Receptor source: an adult woman who had mild COVID-19 (a few samples of this study predate the infection). Cell type and time point are not known.

This clonotype showed up just a few times. The chain carries TRBV12-3 or TRBV12-4 and TRBJ1-6; possible D gene TRBD1, 5 bases. The CDR3 loop spans 15 amino acids. V dropped 6 bases and J dropped 0 bases, with 9 bases sitting between them. In nucleotides, the CDR3 is TGTGCCAGCAGGGGGGACTCCTCCTATAATTCACCCCTCCACTTT. Translating it yields CASRGDSSYNSPLHF.

The rearrangement links TRBV6-1 to TRBJ2-5; D ambiguous. The CDR3 consists of 13 residues. Deletions cut 10 bases from V and 2 bases from J, with 14 bases between. The germline CDR1 and CDR2 sequences are MNHNS and SASEGT. The CDR3, as DNA: TGTGCCATCGGCGGTCCCGGTCAAGAGACCCAGTACTTC. It codes for CAIGGPGQETQYF.

This rearrangement joins TRBV7-6 to TRBJ2-7, with D perhaps matching TRBD1 (7 bases). The CDR3 has 15 residues. Between the trimmed V and J ends, which lost 0 bases and 5 bases, there was a span of 14 bases. Germline CDR1 and CDR2: SGHVS and FNYEAQ. CDR3 in amino acids: CASSLAGTQGDEQYF. Here the CDR3 DNA reads TGTGCCAGCAGCTTAGCCGGGACTCAGGGGGACGAGCAGTACTTC.